Following are 16 T cell receptor beta chains from one sample sequenced in a study of blood T cell repertoires in COVID-19. Repertoires were generated with immunoSEQ multiplex PCR, while TCRdb's copy carries only in-frame clones and drops some. This table holds 50,000 to 65,000 clones, roughly 70% found once. The sample comprised PBMCs or T cells enriched from blood (not recorded which). The receptors here all came from a woman aged 55 to 70 who had been exposed to COVID-19.

This rearrangement joins TRBV10-3 to TRBJ2-2; TRBD1 agrees at 7 bases. CDR1 is ENHRY and CDR2 is SYGVKD in the germline V gene. The CDR3 loop spans 13 amino acids. The V segment lost 5 bases and the J segment 3 bases; nucleotides outside the gene matches: 0. CDR3 in amino acids: CAISTGDTGELFF. DNA for the CDR3: TGTGCCATCAGTACAGGGGACACCGGGGAGCTGTTTTTT.

The chain joins TRBV5-1 to TRBJ1-2; weak D call: TRBD1 (5 bases). Trimming stripped 2 bases from V and 8 bases from J, with 16 bases between. This CDR3 spans 14 amino acids. Germline CDR1 is SGHRS and CDR2 is YFSETQ. CDR3 in amino acids: CASSFGQGYGGYTF. DNA for the CDR3: TGCGCCAGCAGCTTTGGCCAGGGATATGGAGGCTACACCTTC.

The chain links TRBV7-2 to TRBJ2-5, with 12 positions matching TRBD2. Germline-derived CDR1 and CDR2 are SGHTA and FQGNSA. The V gene end was trimmed by 0 bases and the J gene end by 1 base; junction bases not matched to a gene: 6. There are 18 residues in the CDR3. The CDR3 DNA reads as TGTGCCAGCAGCTTAGCCCACCTAGCGGGGGGGACCCAAGAGACCCAGTACTTC. Its translation: CASSLAHLAGGTQETQYF.

The gene calls are TRBV4-1 and TRBJ2-3, with D tentatively TRBD1 (5 bases). CDR1 is MGHRA and CDR2 is YSYEKL in the germline V gene. The length of the CDR3 is 13 residues. With 3 bases removed from V and 3 bases from J, the gap between germline ends came to 7 bases. CDR3 region: CASSHQGTDTQYF. The CDR3 DNA reads as TGCGCCAGCAGCCACCAGGGTACAGATACGCAGTATTTT.

This clone appeared a single time. This rearrangement joins TRBV5-4 to TRBJ2-2; D remains unclear. Germline CDR1 and CDR2: SGHNT and YYREEE (reference sequence). Between the trimmed V and J ends, which lost 5 bases and 1 base, there was a span of 12 bases. This CDR3 is 15 amino acids long. The CDR3 DNA reads TGTGCCAGCAGATCCGGGTCACTGAACACCGGGGAGCTGTTTTTT. Translating it yields CASRSGSLNTGELFF.

This clone was found many times. The chain has TRBV28 and TRBJ1-5; unclear D gene. This CDR3 contains 14 residues. Trimming shortened V by 2 bases and J by 6 bases, and 11 bases separated the two germline ends. Germline V gene sequence: CDR1 MDHEN, CDR2 SYDVKM. This CDR3 is CASSLNTRFQPQHF. In nucleotides, the CDR3 is TGTGCCAGCAGTTTAAATACCCGGTTTCAGCCCCAGCATTTT.

This chain connects TRBV15 to TRBJ2-5; D not resolved. With 0 bases removed from V and 5 bases from J, the gap between germline ends came to 10 bases. This CDR3 has 14 residues. Germline V gene data show CDR1 as LNHNV and CDR2 as YYDKDF (reference sequence). For the CDR3, the DNA is TGTGCCACCAGCAGAGACTACGGAGCGGAGACCCAGTACTTC. This encodes CATSRDYGAETQYF.

This clone is labeled as medium-sized. This sequence joins TRBV27 and TRBJ2-3, with 9 bases aligning to TRBD2. CDR3 length: 15 amino acids. CDR1 and CDR2 from the germline V gene are MNHEY and SMNVEV (reference sequence). V dropped 7 bases and J dropped 4; count of bases not matched to a gene: 9. The CDR3: CASNSIAGVPDTQYF. CDR3 bases: TGTGCCAGCAACTCCATAGCGGGAGTTCCAGATACGCAGTATTTT.

This clone was counted between two and nine times. This chain joins TRBV28 and TRBJ1-5; no clear D. The V gene's germline CDR1 is MDHEN and CDR2 SYDVKM. The CDR3 contains 13 residues. Trimming cost V 3 bases and J 1 base, with 4 bases left between them. This CDR3 reads CASSFGSNQPQHF. The DNA of the CDR3 is TGTGCCAGCAGTTTCGGGAGCAATCAGCCCCAGCATTTT.

V gene TRBV7-6 combines with J gene TRBJ2-5, with TRBD1 matching over 8 bases. Germline values: CDR1 SGHVS, CDR2 FNYEAQ. CDR3 length: 15 residues. With 3 bases clipped from V and 5 bases from J, the junction kept 8 bases outside the gene matches. CDR3 amino acids: CASSFTGGRGETQYF. The CDR3 nucleotides are TGTGCCAGCAGCTTCACAGGGGGAAGAGGGGAGACCCAGTACTTC.

The rearrangement uses TRBV11-2 and TRBJ1-3; TRBD1 aligns across 9 bases. V lost 5 bases to trimming and J lost 1 base; unmatched junction nucleotides: 6. Germline V lookup: CDR1 SGHAT, CDR2 FQNNGV. The CDR3 totals 16 residues. The CDR3 reads CASSPSTGGSGNTIYF. The CDR3 region has the DNA TGTGCCAGCAGCCCCTCGACAGGGGGGTCTGGAAACACCATATATTTT.

The rearrangement uses TRBV4-1 and TRBJ1-1; D perhaps matches TRBD1 (5 bases). Trimming took 1 base from V and 5 from J, leaving 14 bases between them. The CDR3 length is 15 residues. CDR1 is MGHRA and CDR2 is YSYEKL in the germline V gene. The CDR3 coding sequence is TGCGCCAGCAGCCAAGTCATCCAGGGTAAAACTGAAGCTTTCTTT. It translates to CASSQVIQGKTEAFF.

This clone turned up a few times. The sample has other DNA sequences that encode this CDR3 too. The V gene is TRBV20-1, the J gene TRBJ2-3; D unresolved. V lost 3 bases and J lost 5, with 6 bases in between. CDR3 size: 11 residues. Germline lookup yields CDR1 DFQATT and CDR2 SNEGSKA (reference sequence). The CDR3, as DNA: TGCAGTGCTAGCCGAGGAGATACGCAGTATTTT. Protein: CSASRGDTQYF.

This chain connects TRBV10-2 to TRBJ2-1, with a possible D match to TRBD1 (5 bases). The ends were cut back, 3 bases at V and 9 bases at J, with 9 bases in the middle. The germline gives CDR1 WSHSY, CDR2 SAAADI. The CDR3 is made up of 12 amino acids. The CDR3 spells CASSEGVTEQFF. For the CDR3, the DNA is TGCGCCAGCAGTGAAGGGGTAACTGAGCAGTTCTTC.

In this sample, this clone turned up once. The rearrangement joins TRBV11-2 to TRBJ2-3, with D tentatively TRBD2 (6 bases). The V and J ends lost 4 bases and 1 base respectively, with 9 bases between them. This CDR3 region has 14 residues. Germline-derived CDR1 and CDR2 are SGHAT and FQNNGV. The CDR3 DNA reads as TGTGCCAGCAGCTCCGGCGGGGGCACAGATACGCAGTATTTT. The encoded protein is CASSSGGGTDTQYF.

This clone showed up just a few times. This chain joins TRBV7-8 and TRBJ1-2; 7 bases align to TRBD1. The CDR3 sequence is 14 residues long. With V trimmed by 5 bases and J by 2 bases, 5 bases remained unmatched. The germline gives CDR1 SGHVS, CDR2 FQNEAQ. CDR3 region: CASSRLQGNYGYTF. CDR3 DNA sequence: TGTGCCAGCAGCCGACTACAGGGGAACTATGGCTACACCTTC.